The rows below give T cell receptor beta chains drawn from one sample of a study of T cell repertoires in cytomegalovirus infection. MiXCR, run by TCRdb on the reads, gives a single entry per CDR3 protein. This table holds under 90,000 distinct CDR3 sequences, roughly 44% found once. These TCRs are of unknown antigen specificity. This sample comprised CD8+ T cells from cultured PBMCs, obtained from culture after CMV antigen stimulation. All receptors derive from a human donor in good health (CMV status not recorded). Some clones in this sample may be carry-over from other donors' samples. Each CDR3 is given with its conserved first and last residue. A D gene is named only where the DNA matches it firmly. Not all rows give a size; the values are once, few, many and, for expanded clones, a class.

abundance,d_gene,v_gene,j_gene,CDR3aa,CDR3nt
-,-,TRBV4-1,TRBJ2-3,CASSQDPRADTQYF,TGCGCCAGCAGCCAAGATCCGAGGGCCGATACGCAGTATTTT
-,-,TRBV6-1,TRBJ2-6,CASSDRAGANVLTF,TGTGCCAGCAGTGACAGGGCTGGGGCCAACGTCCTGACTTTC
few,-,TRBV4-2,TRBJ2-2,CASSQEVEIPTGELFF,TGTGCCAGCAGCCAAGAAGTAGAGATCCCCACCGGGGAGCTGTTTTTT
-,-,TRBV29-1,TRBJ1-2,CSVFLSRGYGYTF,TGCAGCGTCTTCCTATCCCGAGGCTATGGCTACACCTTC
-,-,TRBV27,TRBJ1-2,CASSPRGWDRTGLYGYTF,TGTGCCAGCAGTCCAAGAGGGTGGGATCGGACGGGCCTCTATGGCTACACCTTC
few,-,TRBV6-1,TRBJ1-1,CASRTTGHAEAFF,TGTGCCAGCAGAACCACAGGGCACGCTGAAGCTTTCTTT
-,-,TRBV27,TRBJ1-2,CASSFQNPSREGYTF,TGTGCCAGCAGTTTCCAGAATCCGTCCCGGGAAGGCTACACCTTC
-,TRBD2,TRBV5-4,TRBJ2-7,CASSPSGGGYEQYF,TGTGCCAGCAGCCCCTCGGGGGGAGGCTACGAGCAGTACTTC
once,TRBD1,TRBV20-1,TRBJ1-2,CSATYRGLNYGYTF,TGCAGTGCCACCTACAGGGGCCTTAACTATGGCTACACCTTC
few,TRBD1,TRBV7-9,TRBJ2-2,CASSFWRTGGTGELFF,TGTGCCAGCAGCTTCTGGAGGACAGGGGGGACCGGGGAGCTGTTTTTT
-,-,TRBV14,TRBJ2-7,CASSHLGENSDEQYF,TGTGCCAGCAGCCACCTGGGGGAAAACTCGGACGAGCAGTACTTC
few,TRBD2,TRBV20-1,TRBJ2-1,CSAPPAGGRRNEQFF,TGCAGTGCCCCTCCAGCGGGGGGGCGAAGAAATGAGCAGTTCTTC
few,TRBD1,TRBV7-2,TRBJ2-1,CASSYYRGPPYNEQFF,TGTGCCAGCAGCTACTACAGGGGGCCTCCCTACAATGAGCAGTTCTTC
-,-,TRBV24-1,TRBJ2-1,CATSAELPKEQFF,TGTGCCACCAGTGCCGAACTACCAAAGGAGCAGTTCTTC
-,-,TRBV15,TRBJ2-7,CATSRAGYHEQYF,TGTGCCACCAGCAGGGCAGGGTACCACGAGCAGTACTTC
-,-,TRBV6-1,TRBJ2-3,CASSEDRDTQYF,TGTGCCAGCAGTGAAGACCGAGATACGCAGTATTTT
few,TRBD1,TRBV27,TRBJ1-1,CASSTGGAYTEAFF,TGTGCCAGCAGTACAGGGGGCGCATACACTGAAGCTTTCTTT